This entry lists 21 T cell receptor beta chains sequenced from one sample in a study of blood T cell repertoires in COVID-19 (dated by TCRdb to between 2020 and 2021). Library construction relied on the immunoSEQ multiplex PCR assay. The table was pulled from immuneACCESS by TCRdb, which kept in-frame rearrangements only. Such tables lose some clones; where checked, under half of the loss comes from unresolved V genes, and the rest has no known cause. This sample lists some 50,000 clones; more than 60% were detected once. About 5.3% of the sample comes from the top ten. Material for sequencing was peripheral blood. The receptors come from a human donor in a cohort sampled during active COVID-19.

The CDR3 spells CASSSWDREQYF. CDR3 coding DNA: TGTGCCAGCAGCTCTTGGGACAGGGAGCAGTACTTC. The V call is TRBV5-6, the J call TRBJ2-7, with 8 bases that match TRBD1. V was pared by 3 bases and J by 7 bases, with 3 bases of the junction left unmatched. Germline CDR1 is SGHDT and CDR2 is YYEEEE. The CDR3 runs to 12 residues.

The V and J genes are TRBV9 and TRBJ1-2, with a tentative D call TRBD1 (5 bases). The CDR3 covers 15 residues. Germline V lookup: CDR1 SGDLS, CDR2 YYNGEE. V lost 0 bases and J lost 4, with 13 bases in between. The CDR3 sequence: CASSVGQSSAYGYTF. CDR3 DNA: TGTGCCAGCAGCGTAGGACAGAGTTCAGCCTATGGCTACACCTTC.

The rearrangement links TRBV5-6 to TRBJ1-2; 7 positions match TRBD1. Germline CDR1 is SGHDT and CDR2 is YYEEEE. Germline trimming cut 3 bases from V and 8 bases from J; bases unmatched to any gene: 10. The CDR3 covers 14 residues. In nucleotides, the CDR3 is TGTGCCAGCAGCTGGCTAACAGGGGCGAGAGGCTACACCTTC. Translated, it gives CASSWLTGARGYTF. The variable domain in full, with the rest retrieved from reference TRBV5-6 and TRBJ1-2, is DAGVTQSPTHLIKTRGQQVTLRCSPKSGHDTVSWYQQALGQGPQFIFQYYEEEERQRGNFPDRFSGHQFPNYSSELNVNALLLGDSALYLCASSWLTGARGYTFGSGTRLTVV.

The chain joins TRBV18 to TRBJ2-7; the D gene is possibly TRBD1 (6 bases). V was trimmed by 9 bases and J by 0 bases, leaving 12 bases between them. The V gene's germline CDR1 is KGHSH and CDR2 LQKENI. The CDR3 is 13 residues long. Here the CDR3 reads CASTGQSSYEQYF. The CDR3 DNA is TGTGCCAGTACCGGACAGAGCTCCTACGAGCAGTACTTC.

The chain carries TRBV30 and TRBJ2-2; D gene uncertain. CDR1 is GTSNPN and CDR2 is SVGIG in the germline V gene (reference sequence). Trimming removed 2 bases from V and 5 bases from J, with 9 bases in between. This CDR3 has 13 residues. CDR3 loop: CAWSLVATGELFF. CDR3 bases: TGTGCCTGGAGTTTGGTGGCTACCGGGGAGCTGTTTTTT.

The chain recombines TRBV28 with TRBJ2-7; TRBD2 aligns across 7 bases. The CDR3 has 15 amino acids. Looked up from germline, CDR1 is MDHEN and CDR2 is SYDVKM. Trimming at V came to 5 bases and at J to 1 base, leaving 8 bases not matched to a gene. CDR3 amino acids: CASSPGGGRSYEQYF. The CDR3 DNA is TGTGCCAGCAGTCCCGGCGGGGGTAGATCCTACGAGCAGTACTTC.

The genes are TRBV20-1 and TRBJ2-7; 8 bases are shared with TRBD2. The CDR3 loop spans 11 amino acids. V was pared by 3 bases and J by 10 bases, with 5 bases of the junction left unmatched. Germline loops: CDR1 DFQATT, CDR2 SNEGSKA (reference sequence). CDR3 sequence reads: CSARAVAGQYF. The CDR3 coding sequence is TGCAGTGCTAGGGCCGTAGCGGGACAGTACTTC.

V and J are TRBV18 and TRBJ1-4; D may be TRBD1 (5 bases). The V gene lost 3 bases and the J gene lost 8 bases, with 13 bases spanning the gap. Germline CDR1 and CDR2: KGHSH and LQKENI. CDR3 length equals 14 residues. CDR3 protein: CASSPMGLREKLFF. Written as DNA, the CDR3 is TGTGCCAGCTCACCGATGGGACTTAGAGAAAAACTGTTTTTT.

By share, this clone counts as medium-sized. CDR3 region: CASSGRDSYNEQFF. In DNA, the CDR3 is TGTGCCAGCAGTGGGCGGGACTCCTACAATGAGCAGTTCTTC. The chain carries TRBV27 and TRBJ2-1; maybe TRBD2 (6 bases). This CDR3 has 14 amino acids. Germline CDR1 is MNHEY and CDR2 is SMNVEV (reference sequence). The V and J ends lost 5 bases and 0 bases respectively, with 8 bases between them.

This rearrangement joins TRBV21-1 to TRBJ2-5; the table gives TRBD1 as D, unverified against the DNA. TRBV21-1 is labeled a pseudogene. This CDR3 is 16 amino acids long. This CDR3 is CASSELRDREGETQYF. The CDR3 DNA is TGTGCCAGCAGCGAACTCCGGGACAGGGAAGGCGAGACCCAGTACTTC.

CDR3 sequence (DNA): TGCAGCGTTGGGGGGACAGGGGGTTCCAACTATGGCTACACCTTC. Its protein is CSVGGTGGSNYGYTF. The chain links TRBV29-1 to TRBJ1-2; TRBD1 matches at 11 bases. Germline CDR1 SQVTM, CDR2 ANQGSEA. CDR3 length: 15 amino acids. The V segment lost 4 bases and the J segment 2 bases; nucleotides outside the gene matches: 6.

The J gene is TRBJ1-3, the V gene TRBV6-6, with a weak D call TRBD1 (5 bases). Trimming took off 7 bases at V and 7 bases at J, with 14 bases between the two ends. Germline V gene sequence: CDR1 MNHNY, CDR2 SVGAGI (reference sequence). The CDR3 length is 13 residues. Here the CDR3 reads CASTGRGINTIYF. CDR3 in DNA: TGTGCCAGCACTGGACGGGGGATCAACACCATATATTTT.

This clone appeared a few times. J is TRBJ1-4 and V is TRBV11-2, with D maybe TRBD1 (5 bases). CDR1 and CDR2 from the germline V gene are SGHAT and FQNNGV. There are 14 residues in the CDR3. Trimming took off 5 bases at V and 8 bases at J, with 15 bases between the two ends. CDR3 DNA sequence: TGTGCCAGCAGCCCCGTTAGGGGAAGGGAAAAACTGTTTTTT. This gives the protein CASSPVRGREKLFF.

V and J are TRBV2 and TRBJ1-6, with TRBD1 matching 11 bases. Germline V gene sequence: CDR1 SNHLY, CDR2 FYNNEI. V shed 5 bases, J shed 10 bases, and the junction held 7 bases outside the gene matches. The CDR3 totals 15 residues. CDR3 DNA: TGTGCCAGCAGTCTGACGAGGACAGGGGGCTCACCCCTCCACTTT. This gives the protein CASSLTRTGGSPLHF. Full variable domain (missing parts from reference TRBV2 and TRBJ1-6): EPEVTQTPSHQVTQMGQEVILRCVPISNHLYFYWYRQILGQKVEFLVSFYNNEISEKSEIFDDQFSVERPDGSNFTLKIRSTKLEDSAMYFCASSLTRTGGSPLHFGNGTRLTVT.

CDR3: CASGGGSHIYTF. The CDR3, as DNA: TGTGCCAGCGGGGGGGGCAGCCATATCTACACCTTC. V gene TRBV7-2 combines with J gene TRBJ1-2; D is possibly TRBD1 (6 bases). Germline CDR1 SGHTA, CDR2 FQGNSA. V lost 8 bases to trimming and J lost 10 bases, with 17 bases between them. CDR3 length equals 12 residues.

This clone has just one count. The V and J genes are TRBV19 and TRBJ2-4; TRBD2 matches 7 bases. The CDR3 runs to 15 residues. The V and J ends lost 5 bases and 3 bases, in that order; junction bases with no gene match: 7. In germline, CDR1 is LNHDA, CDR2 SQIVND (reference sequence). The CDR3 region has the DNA TGTGCCAGTAGTTCCCTAGCGGCGGTCAAAAACATTCAGTACTTC. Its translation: CASSSLAAVKNIQYF.

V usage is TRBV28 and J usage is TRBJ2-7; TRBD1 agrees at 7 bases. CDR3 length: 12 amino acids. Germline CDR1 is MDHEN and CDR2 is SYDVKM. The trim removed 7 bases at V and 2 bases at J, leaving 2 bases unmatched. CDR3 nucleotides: TGTGCCAGCAAGGGGACAGCCTACGAGCAGTACTTC. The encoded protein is CASKGTAYEQYF. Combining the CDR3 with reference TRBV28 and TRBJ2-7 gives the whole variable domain DVKVTQSSRYLVKRTGEKVFLECVQDMDHENMFWYRQDPGLGLRLIYFSYDVKMKEKGDIPEGYSVSREKKERFSLILESASTNQTSMYLCASKGTAYEQYFGPGTRLTVT.

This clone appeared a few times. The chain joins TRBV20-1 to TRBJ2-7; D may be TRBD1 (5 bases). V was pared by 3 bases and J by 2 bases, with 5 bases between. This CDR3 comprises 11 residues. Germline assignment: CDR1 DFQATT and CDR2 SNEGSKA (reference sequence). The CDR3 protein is CSASRAYEQYF. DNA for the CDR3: TGCAGTGCTAGCAGGGCCTACGAGCAGTACTTC.

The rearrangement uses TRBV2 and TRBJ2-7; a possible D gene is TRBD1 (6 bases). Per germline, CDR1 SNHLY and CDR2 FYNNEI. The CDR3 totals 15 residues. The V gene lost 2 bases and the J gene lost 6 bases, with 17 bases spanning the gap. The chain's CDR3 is CASSETRTARGEQYF. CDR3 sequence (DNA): TGTGCCAGCAGTGAAACACGGACAGCAAGAGGCGAGCAGTACTTC.

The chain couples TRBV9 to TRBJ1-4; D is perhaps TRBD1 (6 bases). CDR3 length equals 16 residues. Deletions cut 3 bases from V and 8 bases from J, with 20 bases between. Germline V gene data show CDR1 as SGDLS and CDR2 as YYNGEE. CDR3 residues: CASSADGEGVREKLFF. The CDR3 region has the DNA TGTGCCAGCAGCGCTGACGGGGAGGGGGTAAGGGAAAAACTGTTTTTT.

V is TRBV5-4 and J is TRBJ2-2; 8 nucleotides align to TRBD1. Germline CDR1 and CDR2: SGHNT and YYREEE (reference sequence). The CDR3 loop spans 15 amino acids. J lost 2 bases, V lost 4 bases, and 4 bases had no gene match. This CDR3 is CASSTDRVNTGELFF. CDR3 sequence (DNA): TGTGCCAGCAGCACGGACAGGGTTAACACCGGGGAGCTGTTTTTT. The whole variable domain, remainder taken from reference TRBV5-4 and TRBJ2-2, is ETGVTQSPTHLIKTRGQQVTLRCSSQSGHNTVSWYQQALGQGPQFIFQYYREEENGRGNFPPRFSGLQFPNYSSELNVNALELDDSALYLCASSTDRVNTGELFFGEGSRLTVL.